The T cell receptor (beta chain) described here comes from a study of cytomegalovirus exposure and HLA in healthy donors. CDR3 length: 14 residues. Whole-study findings and limits: 150 to 200 TCR beta chains were listed as cytomegalovirus-associated.

With respect to this clone: Its antigen remains unknown.

TCRdb's table, derived via immunoSEQ multiplex PCR, lists solely in-frame clones and lacks some. The sample has roughly 330,000 clones; 87% are singletons. The donors were part of the validation cohort of 120 subjects. That cohort was separate from the first cohort, which comprised some 670 subjects. This chain connects TRBV21-1 to TRBJ2-1; the tabulated D call, TRBD2, remains unverified against the DNA. TRBV21-1 is a known pseudogene. The specimen was PBMCs. The sequence derives from a woman in her twenties or thirties in good health and CMV-seropositive. The CDR3 spells CASSKVFIGVEQFF. The CDR3 DNA reads TGTGCCAGCAGCAAAGTTTTCATCGGTGTTGAGCAGTTCTTC.